The 9 T cell receptor beta chains given below trace back to one sample, sequenced in a study of cytotoxic CD8 clonotypes in ibrutinib-treated CLL. This table comes from immunoSEQ multiplex PCR, and its TCRdb copy is limited to in-frame clones, with some not included. In the table there are 150,000 to 200,000 clones, approximately 90% of which are singletons. Sequencing used PBMCs, obtained at disease progression, from a patient treated with ibrutinib. These receptors all stem from a human donor with chronic lymphocytic leukemia.

The rearrangement uses TRBV7-9 and TRBJ1-4, with D hard to call. Germline CDR1 reads SEHNR; CDR2 reads FQNEAQ (reference sequence). Deletions cut 2 bases from V and 4 bases from J, with 11 bases between. The CDR3 loop spans 15 amino acids. The DNA of the CDR3 is TGTGCCAGCAGCTTACTCGGCATTAGTAATGAAAAACTGTTTTTT. It translates to CASSLLGISNEKLFF.

This chain joins TRBV10-1 and TRBJ1-2, with D unclear. Germline loops: CDR1 WNHNN, CDR2 SYGVQD (reference sequence). This CDR3 has 13 residues. With 0 bases removed from V and 5 bases from J, the gap between germline ends came to 7 bases. Here the CDR3 reads CASSESVSYGYTF. For the CDR3, the DNA is TGCGCCAGCAGTGAGTCGGTCAGTTATGGCTACACCTTC.

J is TRBJ2-5 and V is TRBV7-2; TRBD1 aligns across 7 bases. Germline CDR1 SGHTA, CDR2 FQGNSA. Losses at the gene ends were 4 bases for V and 6 bases for J; bases not matched to a gene: 8. CDR3 length: 14 amino acids. CDR3 residues: CASSSDRAPQTQYF. The DNA for the CDR3 is TGTGCCAGCAGCTCAGACAGGGCTCCTCAGACCCAGTACTTC.

The gene calls are TRBV9 and TRBJ2-2, with 10 bases that match TRBD1. This CDR3 has 16 amino acids. Germline lookup yields CDR1 SGDLS and CDR2 YYNGEE. V shed 2 bases, J shed 3 bases, and the junction held 4 bases outside the gene matches. The DNA of the CDR3 is TGTGCCAGCAGCGTTGCCGGGACAGGGGACACCGGGGAGCTGTTTTTT. It yields the protein CASSVAGTGDTGELFF. Full variable domain (missing parts from reference TRBV9 and TRBJ2-2): DSGVTQTPKHLITATGQRVTLRCSPRSGDLSVYWYQQSLDQGLQFLIQYYNGEERAKGNILERFSAQQFPDLHSELNLSSLELGDSALYFCASSVAGTGDTGELFFGEGSRLTVL.

V and J are TRBV19 and TRBJ2-7; tentatively, D is TRBD1 (6 bases). The CDR3 extends over 17 amino acids. Between the trimmed V and J ends, which lost 6 bases and 2 bases, there was a span of 23 bases. Germline V gene data show CDR1 as LNHDA and CDR2 as SQIVND (reference sequence). The CDR3 nucleotides read TGTGCCAGTAGCAGTTTGGGCAGGGGTCGCCTAGCCTACGAGCAGTACTTC. Protein sequence: CASSSLGRGRLAYEQYF.

The rearrangement joins TRBV7-2 to TRBJ1-1, with a weak D call TRBD1 (6 bases). The V gene's germline CDR1 is SGHTA and CDR2 FQGNSA. V lost 8 bases to trimming and J lost 4 bases, with 8 bases between them. CDR3 size: 11 residues. CDR3 protein: CASGGSTEAFF. Written as DNA, the CDR3 is TGTGCCAGCGGGGGCAGCACTGAAGCTTTCTTT. Looking up the rest from reference TRBV7-2 and TRBJ1-1 gives the full variable domain: GAGVSQSPSNKVTEKGKDVELRCDPISGHTALYWYRQSLGQGLEFLIYFQGNSAPDKSGLPSDRFSAERTGGSVSTLTIQRTQQEDSAVYLCASGGSTEAFFGQGTRLTVV.

This chain links TRBV5-1 with TRBJ2-3; TRBD1 might be the D (5 bases). Germline CDR1 reads SGHRS; CDR2 reads YFSETQ. The CDR3 spans 16 residues. V shed 2 bases and J shed 3 bases, with 16 bases lying between them. The CDR3 coding sequence is TGCGCCAGCAGCTTCGACAGCCAAGGACGGACAGATACGCAGTATTTT. Protein sequence: CASSFDSQGRTDTQYF.

The CDR3 nucleotides read TGTGCCAGCAGCTTAAGGGGAGGGATTGGAAACACCATATATTTT. Translated, it gives CASSLRGGIGNTIYF. This chain joins TRBV7-2 and TRBJ1-3, with D perhaps matching TRBD1 (5 bases). This CDR3 is built from 15 residues. Germline V CDR1 and CDR2: SGHTA, FQGNSA. V was cut by 2 bases and J by 3 bases, with 11 bases left in between.

The chain employs TRBV5-5 and TRBJ1-5, with unresolved D. Germline V gene lookup returns CDR1 SGHKS and CDR2 YYEKEE (reference sequence). Trimming shortened V by 0 bases and J by 5 bases, and 9 bases separated the two germline ends. This CDR3 spans 14 amino acids. CDR3 amino acids: CASSLVLGYQPQHF. CDR3 bases: TGTGCCAGCAGCTTGGTGTTGGGGTATCAGCCCCAGCATTTT.